The 26 T cell receptor beta chains given below trace back to one sample, sequenced in a study of T-cell reconstitution after alpha-beta-depleted transplantation in children. Preparation of the TCRbeta library was carried out with unique molecular identifiers. TCRdb processed the PCR reads anew with MiXCR; each CDR3 protein has one entry. The sample records a few hundred thousand distinct CDR3 sequences, 25% to 30% being singletons. The sample was PBMCs, taken before TCRalphabeta/CD19-depleted stem cell transplant. The source of these receptors is a boy younger than two with Wiskott-Aldrich syndrome, due to receive a stem cell transplant.

This clonotype has a handful of counts. The chain is built from TRBV9 and TRBJ2-5; no clear D gene. The CDR3 runs 13 residues. CDR1 is SGDLS, CDR2 YYNGEE, per germline. Trimming pared 0 bases from V and 4 bases from J, leaving 7 bases between. The CDR3 region is CASSVGAGETQYF. The CDR3, as DNA: TGTGCCAGCAGCGTAGGGGCAGGAGAGACCCAGTACTTC.

This clonotype was seen only a few times. The gene calls are TRBV29-1 and TRBJ2-2; D unclear. CDR3 length: 13 residues. Trimming took off 5 bases at V and 10 bases at J, with 17 bases between the two ends. Germline-derived CDR1 and CDR2 are SQVTM and ANQGSEA. CDR3 DNA sequence: TGCAGCGTTAGGCAAACCTCGTCGGAGGAGCTGTTTTTT. This gives the protein CSVRQTSSEELFF.

The sample holds a few counts of this clonotype. This sequence joins TRBV27 and TRBJ2-7; possibly TRBD1 for D (6 bases). The CDR3 is 13 amino acids. CDR1 and CDR2 from the germline V gene are MNHEY and SMNVEV (reference sequence). Trimming pared 5 bases from V and 6 bases from J, leaving 14 bases between. CDR3 protein: CASSRDTTGEQYF. DNA for the CDR3: TGTGCCAGCAGTAGGGACACTACCGGCGAGCAGTACTTC.

V usage is TRBV2 and J usage is TRBJ2-1, with TRBD2 matching over 9 bases. The CDR3 is made up of 15 amino acids. Germline CDR1 and CDR2: SNHLY and FYNNEI. Losses at the gene ends were 0 bases for V and 9 bases for J; bases not matched to a gene: 6. CDR3 amino acids: CASSEALSGSAEQFF. CDR3 bases: TGTGCCAGCAGTGAAGCGCTTAGCGGGAGTGCTGAGCAGTTCTTC. The full variable domain, with the rest looked up from reference TRBV2 and TRBJ2-1, is EPEVTQTPSHQVTQMGQEVILRCVPISNHLYFYWYRQILGQKVEFLVSFYNNEISEKSEIFDDQFSVERPDGSNFTLKIRSTKLEDSAMYFCASSEALSGSAEQFFGPGTRLTVL.

The V call is TRBV7-9, the J call TRBJ2-7, with no clear D. The CDR3 totals 14 residues. Germline CDR1 SEHNR, CDR2 FQNEAQ (reference sequence). Trimming cost V 1 base and J 2 bases, with 9 bases left between them. This CDR3 reads CASSLGEVAYEQYF. The CDR3 nucleotides read TGTGCCAGCAGCTTAGGGGAAGTGGCCTACGAGCAGTACTTC.

The chain recombines TRBV5-1 with TRBJ2-7, with unresolved D. The V gene lost 0 bases and the J gene lost 0 bases, with 13 bases spanning the gap. This CDR3 has 16 amino acids. Germline V gene lookup returns CDR1 SGHRS and CDR2 YFSETQ. This CDR3 reads CASSLEAAVSSYEQYF. The CDR3 DNA reads as TGCGCCAGCAGCTTGGAGGCAGCCGTGAGCTCCTACGAGCAGTACTTC.

The chain couples TRBV5-1 to TRBJ2-3; a weak D match, TRBD1 (6 bases). Germline lookup yields CDR1 SGHRS and CDR2 YFSETQ. The CDR3 runs 14 residues. Trimming stripped 3 bases from V and 3 bases from J, with 11 bases between. The CDR3 reads CASSSQQGTDTQYF. CDR3 nucleotide sequence: TGCGCCAGCAGCTCCCAACAGGGAACAGATACGCAGTATTTT.

The chain joins TRBV10-3 to TRBJ1-4; weak D call: TRBD1 (6 bases). Germline CDR1 is ENHRY and CDR2 is SYGVKD. The CDR3 length is 13 residues. V lost 3 bases to trimming and J lost 7 bases, with 9 bases between them. CDR3 protein: CAISDRGGEKLFF. In DNA, the CDR3 is TGTGCCATCAGTGACAGGGGTGGTGAAAAACTGTTTTTT.

This clonotype has just a few counts. This sequence joins TRBV29-1 and TRBJ2-7, with 9 nucleotides matching TRBD2. Per germline, CDR1 SQVTM and CDR2 ANQGSEA. The CDR3 is 14 residues long. The ends lost 5 bases at V and 0 bases at J; junction bases unmatched: 5. Here the CDR3 reads CSVPASGTSYEQYF. The CDR3 DNA follows: TGCAGCGTTCCGGCTAGCGGGACCTCCTACGAGCAGTACTTC.

This clonotype was seen a few times. The genes are TRBV20-1 and TRBJ2-5; 7 nucleotides line up with TRBD1. Germline trimming cut 5 bases from V and 2 bases from J; bases unmatched to any gene: 5. Germline values: CDR1 DFQATT, CDR2 SNEGSKA (reference sequence). The CDR3 sequence is 13 residues long. The CDR3 is CSADRAEQETQYF. DNA for the CDR3: TGCAGTGCTGACAGGGCGGAACAAGAGACCCAGTACTTC.

This clonotype has a handful of counts. The gene calls are TRBV6-1 and TRBJ2-4, with a weak D call TRBD1 (5 bases). Germline CDR1 and CDR2: MNHNS and SASEGT. Trimming removed 2 bases at V and 0 bases at J, with 11 bases between. The CDR3 extends over 16 amino acids. CDR3 amino acids: CASSEMTVLAKNIQYF. In DNA, the CDR3 is TGTGCCAGCAGTGAAATGACAGTCCTAGCCAAAAACATTCAGTACTTC.

This clonotype occurred a few times. The chain couples TRBV11-2 to TRBJ2-3; tentative D call: TRBD2 (5 bases). V lost 3 bases, J lost 0 bases, and 13 bases lay in between. CDR3 length: 16 residues. Germline V gives CDR1 SGHAT, CDR2 FQNNGV. The CDR3 region has the DNA TGTGCCAGCAGCTTGGTCTCTAGCCTCAGCACAGATACGCAGTATTTT. Amino acids: CASSLVSSLSTDTQYF. Drawing the rest from reference TRBV11-2 and TRBJ2-3, the complete variable domain is EAGVAQSPRYKIIEKRQSVAFWCNPISGHATLYWYQQILGQGPKLLIQFQNNGVVDDSQLPKDRFSAERLKGVDSTLKIQPAKLEDSAVYLCASSLVSSLSTDTQYFGPGTRLTVL.

At least ten counts were recorded for this clonotype. This CDR3 reads CASSPQGLASYNEQFF. CDR3 coding DNA: TGTGCCAGCAGTCCCCAGGGACTAGCCTCCTACAATGAGCAGTTCTTC. V is TRBV6-5 and J is TRBJ2-1; 9 positions agree with TRBD2. This CDR3 has 16 amino acids. V lost 5 bases and J lost 0; bases outside the gene matches: 5. Germline CDR1 reads MNHEY; CDR2 reads SVGAGI.

The gene calls are TRBV12-3 or TRBV12-4 and TRBJ2-2; TRBD2 is a possible D gene (6 bases). Trimming took off 1 base at V and 4 bases at J, with 7 bases between the two ends. There are 14 residues in the CDR3. In nucleotides, the CDR3 is TGTGCCAGCAGTTTAGGGCGGGGCACCGGGGAGCTGTTTTTT. Protein product: CASSLGRGTGELFF.

The chain is built from TRBV29-1 and TRBJ2-4; 8 bases line up with TRBD2. V lost 7 bases, J lost 4 bases, and 6 bases stayed unmatched. CDR1 and CDR2 from the germline V gene are SQVTM and ANQGSEA. The CDR3 spans 13 residues. This chain's CDR3 is CSGKGLGKNIQYF. The CDR3 coding sequence is TGCAGCGGAAAGGGACTAGGGAAAAACATTCAGTACTTC.

This clonotype occurred a few times. The rearrangement joins TRBV6-1 to TRBJ2-7; 11 nucleotides line up with TRBD2. The germline V gene encodes CDR1 MNHNS and CDR2 SASEGT. J lost 2 bases, V lost 4 bases, and 4 bases had no gene match. CDR3 length equals 15 residues. The CDR3 DNA sequence: TGTGCCAGCAGTGGAGGACTAGCGGGTACCTACGAGCAGTACTTC. Translated: CASSGGLAGTYEQYF.

The J gene is TRBJ2-1, the V gene TRBV5-1, with D possibly matching TRBD2 (6 bases). V shed 1 base and J shed 0 bases, with 11 bases lying between them. Germline V gene lookup returns CDR1 SGHRS and CDR2 YFSETQ. This CDR3 contains 16 residues. CDR3 in amino acids: CASSLLVGSSYNEQFF. CDR3 sequence (DNA): TGCGCCAGCAGCTTGTTGGTCGGGAGCTCCTACAATGAGCAGTTCTTC.

The chain joins TRBV7-9 to TRBJ1-2; unclear D gene. Germline V gene lookup returns CDR1 SEHNR and CDR2 FQNEAQ (reference sequence). The CDR3 runs 13 residues. Deletions cut 1 base from V and 4 bases from J, with 7 bases between. In nucleotides, the CDR3 is TGTGCCAGCAGCTTAGGATGGAGCTATGGCTACACCTTC. It is translated as CASSLGWSYGYTF.

The chain carries TRBV11-2 and TRBJ2-7; TRBD1 agrees at 9 bases. Unmatched junction bases numbered 10, after V lost 6 bases and J lost 4 bases. CDR3 length equals 15 residues. Germline loops: CDR1 SGHAT, CDR2 FQNNGV. The chain's CDR3 is CASRPDRGSWYEQYF. DNA for the CDR3: TGTGCCAGCAGACCTGACAGGGGGAGTTGGTACGAGCAGTACTTC.

V gene TRBV5-1 combines with J gene TRBJ2-1; D may correspond to TRBD1 or TRBD2 (6 bases each). The germline V gene encodes CDR1 SGHRS and CDR2 YFSETQ. V was clipped by 7 bases and J by 4 bases, with 18 bases between them. CDR3 length equals 15 residues. The chain's CDR3 is CASVIRPGAYNEQFF. For the CDR3, the DNA is TGCGCCAGCGTAATTCGTCCGGGGGCATACAATGAGCAGTTCTTC.

The chain couples TRBV30 to TRBJ1-4; D unresolved. This CDR3 region has 14 residues. In germline, CDR1 is GTSNPN, CDR2 SVGIG (reference sequence). The germline V and J ends were trimmed by 0 bases and 4 bases, with 9 bases remaining between them. In DNA, the CDR3 is TGTGCCTGGAGTGTAATCGGCGGTAATGAAAAACTGTTTTTT. Encoded protein: CAWSVIGGNEKLFF.

The genes are TRBV28 and TRBJ2-7; perhaps TRBD2 as D (7 bases). Trimming stripped 4 bases from V and 1 base from J, with 14 bases between. The CDR3 spans 15 residues. CDR1 is MDHEN, CDR2 SYDVKM, per germline. As DNA, the CDR3 is TGTGCCAGCAGTTCCAGTGCGGGGGCATCCTACGAGCAGTACTTC. Protein: CASSSSAGASYEQYF.

This clonotype was seen a few times. The chain uses TRBV24-1 and TRBJ2-1, with a tentative D call TRBD1 (7 bases). This CDR3 is built from 16 residues. Trimming left V 2 bases short and J 1 base short, with 11 bases between. CDR1 and CDR2 from the germline V gene are KGHDR and SFDVKD. CDR3 protein: CATSDSTGRSYNEQFF. The DNA for the CDR3 is TGTGCCACCAGTGATTCGACAGGGAGGTCCTACAATGAGCAGTTCTTC.

This sequence joins TRBV5-6 and TRBJ1-1; perhaps TRBD1 as D (6 bases). V lost 1 base and J 8 bases, leaving 15 bases between the germline ends. The CDR3 runs to 14 residues. The germline V gene has CDR1 SGHDT and CDR2 YYEEEE. The CDR3 DNA sequence: TGTGCCAGCAGCTTGTCTGTACAGGGAATGGAAGCTTTCTTT. Its protein is CASSLSVQGMEAFF.

The chain links TRBV20-1 to TRBJ2-1, with 9 bases matching TRBD2. Unmatched junction bases numbered 6, after V lost 6 bases and J lost 0 bases. Germline V CDR1 and CDR2: DFQATT, SNEGSKA (reference sequence). This CDR3 has 15 amino acids. The CDR3 nucleotides read TGCAGTGCGAGTAAGACTAGCGGCTCCTACAATGAGCAGTTCTTC. Its translation: CSASKTSGSYNEQFF.

This clonotype came up a few times. The rearrangement uses TRBV2 and TRBJ2-3; D remains ambiguous. CDR1 is SNHLY and CDR2 is FYNNEI in the germline V gene. Trimming pared 6 bases from V and 2 bases from J, leaving 12 bases between. The CDR3 contains 14 residues. The CDR3 spells CASSETLDTDTQYF. The CDR3 nucleotides are TGTGCCAGCAGCGAGACACTGGACACAGATACGCAGTATTTT.